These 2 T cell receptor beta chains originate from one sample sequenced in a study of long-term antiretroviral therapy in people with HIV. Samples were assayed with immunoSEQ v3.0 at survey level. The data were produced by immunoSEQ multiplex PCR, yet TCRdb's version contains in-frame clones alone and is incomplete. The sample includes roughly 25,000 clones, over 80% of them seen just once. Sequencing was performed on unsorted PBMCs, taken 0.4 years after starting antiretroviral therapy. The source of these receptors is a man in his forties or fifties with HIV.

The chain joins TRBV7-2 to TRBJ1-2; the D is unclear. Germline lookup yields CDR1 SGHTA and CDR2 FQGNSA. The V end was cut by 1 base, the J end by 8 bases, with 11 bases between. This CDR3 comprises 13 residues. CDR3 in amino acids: CASSLEHAGGYTF. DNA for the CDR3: TGTGCCAGCAGCTTAGAGCACGCCGGCGGCTACACCTTC.

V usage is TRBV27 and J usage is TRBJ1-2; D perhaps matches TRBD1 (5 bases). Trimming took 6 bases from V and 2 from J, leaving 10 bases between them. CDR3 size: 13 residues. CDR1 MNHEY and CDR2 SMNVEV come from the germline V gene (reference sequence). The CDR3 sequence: CASSRSGNYGYTF. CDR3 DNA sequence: TGTGCCAGCAGCCGCTCAGGGAACTATGGCTACACCTTC.